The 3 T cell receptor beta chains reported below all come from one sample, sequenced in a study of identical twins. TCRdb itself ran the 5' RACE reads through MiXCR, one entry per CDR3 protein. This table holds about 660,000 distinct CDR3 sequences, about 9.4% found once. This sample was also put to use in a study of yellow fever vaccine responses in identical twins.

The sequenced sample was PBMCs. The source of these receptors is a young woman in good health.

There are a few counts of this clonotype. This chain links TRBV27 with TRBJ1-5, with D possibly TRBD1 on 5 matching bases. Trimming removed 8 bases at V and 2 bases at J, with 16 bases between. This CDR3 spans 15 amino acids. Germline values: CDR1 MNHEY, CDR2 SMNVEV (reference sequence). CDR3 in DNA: TGTGCCAGCGGAGAGGGCGGGGGAGGCAATCAGCCCCAGCATTTT. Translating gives CASGEGGGGNQPQHF.

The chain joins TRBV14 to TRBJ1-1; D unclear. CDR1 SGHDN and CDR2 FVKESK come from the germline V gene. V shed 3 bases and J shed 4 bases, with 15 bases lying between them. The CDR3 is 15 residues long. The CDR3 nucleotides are TGTGCCAGCAGCCACGCGACTGGGATTTCCACTGAAGCTTTCTTT. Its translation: CASSHATGISTEAFF. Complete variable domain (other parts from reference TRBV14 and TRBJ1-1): EAGVTQFPSHSVIEKGQTVTLRCDPISGHDNLYWYRRVMGKEIKFLLHFVKESKQDESGMPNNRFLAERTGGTYSTLKVQPAELEDSGVYFCASSHATGISTEAFFGQGTRLTVV.

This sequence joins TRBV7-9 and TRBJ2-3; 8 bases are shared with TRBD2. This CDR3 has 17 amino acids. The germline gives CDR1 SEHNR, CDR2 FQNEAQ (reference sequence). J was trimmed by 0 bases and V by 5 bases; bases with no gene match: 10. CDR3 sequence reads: CASSLLATSGSTDTQYF. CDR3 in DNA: TGTGCCAGCAGCCTCCTCGCCACTAGCGGAAGCACAGATACGCAGTATTTT.